The clone carrying this T cell receptor beta chain was observed a few times. Its antigen is as yet unknown. In the PCR, 60 Vbeta and 13 Jbeta primers were used. The assay was immunoSEQ multiplex PCR, and TCRdb's table has in-frame clones only and misses some. The table lists about 120,000 clones, around 70% of them singletons, with 1.6% in the top ten. This specimen comes from a study of cytomegalovirus exposure and HLA in healthy donors. Overall study context: The study's early data release held tens of millions of unique TCRs from HLA-typed donors.

Study-level results: Being productive about 87% or about 30% of the time was typical of most TCR beta V segments in an earlier analysis. Some segments of the V type, notably TRBV6-2 and TRBV6-3, were excluded as indistinguishable.

This CDR3 comprises 13 residues. Looked up from germline, CDR1 is SEHNR and CDR2 is FQNEAQ (reference sequence). The germline V and J ends were trimmed by 6 bases and 6 bases, with 14 bases remaining between them. The chain joins TRBV7-9 to TRBJ1-1; a possible D gene is TRBD1 (6 bases). Sequencing was carried out using PBMCs. The sequence was obtained from a man aged 25 to 45 in good health and CMV-seropositive. This CDR3 reads CASSRGQTSEAFF. The DNA of the CDR3 is TGTGCCAGCAGTCGAGGACAGACATCTGAAGCTTTCTTT.